This entry lists 18 T cell receptor beta chains sequenced from one sample in a study of blood T cell repertoires in COVID-19. Clones were sequenced by immunoSEQ multiplex PCR, and TCRdb holds only the in-frame ones, with some missing. The repertoire has about 120,000 clones, around 81% of them found once; the top ten carry under 4.5%. The sample was peripheral blood. These receptor sequences come from a woman between 50 and 59 years old with acute or convalescent COVID-19.

The genes are TRBV30 and TRBJ1-2; TRBD1 aligns across 7 bases. The CDR3 runs 13 residues. Germline V gives CDR1 GTSNPN, CDR2 SVGIG (reference sequence). V gave up 2 bases and J gave up 4 bases; unmatched junction bases: 4. CDR3 nucleotides: TGTGCCTGGAGTCCGGGACAGCCCTATGGCTACACCTTC. Its translation is CAWSPGQPYGYTF.

V is TRBV18 and J is TRBJ2-5, with 11 nucleotides matching TRBD1. This CDR3 comprises 17 residues. CDR1 and CDR2 from the germline V gene are KGHSH and LQKENI. V lost 4 bases and J lost 5; bases outside the gene matches: 12. The CDR3 protein is CASSLNAGQGALETQYF. The CDR3 nucleotides are TGTGCCAGCTCACTAAATGCTGGACAGGGGGCCCTGGAGACCCAGTACTTC.

With respect to this clone: Compared with germline, one end of the junction differs, possibly owing to a read error. This sequence joins TRBV7-7 and TRBJ2-5; perhaps TRBD2 as D (5 bases). Germline V CDR1 and CDR2: SSHAT, FNYEAQ (reference sequence). The CDR3 has 15 amino acids. The CDR3 DNA follows: TGTGCTAGCAGCTTAACAGTAATCGAGGGAGAGACCCAGTACTTC. As protein: CASSLTVIEGETQYF. The full variable domain, in which reference TRBV7-7 and TRBJ2-5 provide the parts outside the CDR3, is GAGVSQSPRYKVTKRGQDVTLRCDPISSHATLYWYQQALGQGPEFLTYFNYEAQPDKSGLPSDRFSAERPEGSISTLTIQRTEQRDSAMYRCASSLTVIEGETQYFGPGTRLLVL.

The chain combines TRBV20-1 with TRBJ2-5; D is perhaps TRBD2 (5 bases). Germline CDR1 DFQATT, CDR2 SNEGSKA (reference sequence). Trimming stripped 3 bases from V and 4 bases from J, with 12 bases between. The CDR3 loop spans 13 amino acids. Here the CDR3 DNA reads TGCAGTGCTAGTTTGGAGGCGAGAGAGACCCAGTACTTC. It is translated as CSASLEARETQYF.

This chain connects TRBV2 to TRBJ2-3; TRBD2 might be the D (5 bases). The germline V gene encodes CDR1 SNHLY and CDR2 FYNNEI. V lost 4 bases, J lost 1 base, and 12 bases lay in between. CDR3 length: 15 residues. The CDR3 nucleotides are TGTGCCAGCAGTGTGCGGCTAGCCGGCACAGATACGCAGTATTTT. Residues: CASSVRLAGTDTQYF.

CDR3 coding DNA: TGTGCCAGTAGTATAGGAGGTTGGGAGACCCAGTACTTC. Residues: CASSIGGWETQYF. This chain uses TRBV19 with TRBJ2-5; D unclear. The V and J ends lost 1 base and 5 bases respectively, with 8 bases between them. Looked up from germline, CDR1 is LNHDA and CDR2 is SQIVND (reference sequence). CDR3 length: 13 residues.

This clone is a singleton in its sample. This sequence joins TRBV30 and TRBJ1-3, with a possible D match to TRBD1 (5 bases). The CDR3 extends over 14 amino acids. Germline CDR1 and CDR2: GTSNPN and SVGIG (reference sequence). V lost 1 base and J 0 bases, leaving 7 bases between the germline ends. The CDR3: CAWSETVSGNTIYF. The CDR3 DNA sequence: TGTGCCTGGAGTGAGACAGTCTCTGGAAACACCATATATTTT.

The rearrangement uses TRBV13 and TRBJ1-4, with D maybe TRBD1 (6 bases). The CDR3 spans 13 residues. CDR1 is PRHDT, CDR2 FYEKMQ, per germline (reference sequence). The V end lost 4 bases, the J end lost 7 bases, and 10 bases lay between the germline ends. The chain's CDR3 is CASSYDRSEKLFF. In DNA form, the CDR3 reads TGTGCCAGCAGCTATGACAGGAGTGAAAAACTGTTTTTT.

The chain recombines TRBV10-3 with TRBJ1-2, with 8 bases that match TRBD1. CDR1 and CDR2 (germline): ENHRY, SYGVKD. The J segment lost 4 bases and the V segment lost 2 bases, leaving 9 bases of the junction unmatched. The CDR3 is made up of 16 amino acids. The CDR3 protein is CAISEDRQGRSYGYTF. The CDR3, as DNA: TGTGCCATCAGTGAGGATCGACAGGGGAGAAGCTATGGCTACACCTTC.

This clone was observed a single time. V is TRBV9 and J is TRBJ1-6; no reliable D call. The CDR3 extends over 16 amino acids. Germline V CDR1 and CDR2: SGDLS, YYNGEE. V shed 1 base and J shed 7 bases, with 15 bases lying between them. The CDR3 DNA follows: TGTGCCAGCAGCGTATTTTCAGGCGGAGGGAATTCACCCCTCCACTTT. This translates into CASSVFSGGGNSPLHF.

The chain carries TRBV11-2 and TRBJ2-1; 8 bases align to TRBD1. This CDR3 is 15 amino acids long. J lost 9 bases, V lost 0 bases, and 7 bases had no gene match. From germline, CDR1 is SGHAT and CDR2 FQNNGV. CDR3 region: CASSLDSGTGIEQFF. The CDR3 DNA is TGTGCCAGCAGCTTAGATTCGGGGACAGGTATTGAGCAGTTCTTC.

The rearrangement joins TRBV20-1 to TRBJ1-2; the D gene is possibly TRBD1 (5 bases). The V end was cut by 3 bases, the J end by 4 bases, with 21 bases between. This CDR3 region has 16 residues. Germline CDR1 and CDR2: DFQATT and SNEGSKA (reference sequence). The CDR3 is CSASSTQAGESYGYTF. The CDR3 nucleotides are TGCAGTGCTAGTTCAACACAGGCCGGAGAGTCCTATGGCTACACCTTC.

This clone was found once. The chain has TRBV28 and TRBJ2-3; 11 bases match TRBD2. The CDR3 has 16 amino acids. V was pared by 3 bases and J by 6 bases, with 8 bases of the junction left unmatched. Germline CDR1 and CDR2: MDHEN and SYDVKM. The CDR3 coding sequence is TGTGCCAGCAGTTTCCCACTAGCGGGAGAGGTGGATACGCAGTATTTT. Translation: CASSFPLAGEVDTQYF.

The chain recombines TRBV5-4 with TRBJ2-5, with TRBD1 identical over 11 bases. The length of the CDR3 is 15 residues. The germline V gene encodes CDR1 SGHNT and CDR2 YYREEE (reference sequence). The trim removed 4 bases at V and 5 bases at J, leaving 7 bases unmatched. Here the CDR3 DNA reads TGTGCCAGCAGCGTCAGGACAGGGGGCGAGGAGACCCAGTACTTC. Translated: CASSVRTGGEETQYF.

This chain joins TRBV5-1 and TRBJ1-4, with D possibly TRBD1 on 5 matching bases. CDR3 length: 14 amino acids. Germline assignment: CDR1 SGHRS and CDR2 YFSETQ. V lost 7 bases and J lost 4, with 14 bases in between. The CDR3 is CASRLTGFNEKLFF. CDR3 in DNA: TGCGCCAGCCGTCTTACAGGATTTAATGAAAAACTGTTTTTT.

CDR3 in amino acids: CASSESSYNSPLHF. CDR3 coding DNA: TGTGCCAGCAGTGAGAGCTCCTATAATTCACCCCTCCACTTT. The genes are TRBV6-1 and TRBJ1-6, with D unresolved. The V and J ends lost 3 bases and 0 bases respectively, with 3 bases between them. CDR1 and CDR2 from the germline V gene are MNHNS and SASEGT. The CDR3 totals 14 residues.

The chain couples TRBV27 to TRBJ2-7; D possibly corresponds to TRBD2 (7 bases). Looked up from germline, CDR1 is MNHEY and CDR2 is SMNVEV (reference sequence). Trimming left V 5 bases short and J 4 bases short, with 15 bases between. The CDR3 totals 14 residues. The CDR3 loop is CASSRSGEGYEQYF. CDR3 bases: TGTGCCAGCAGTAGATCAGGGGAGGGATACGAGCAGTACTTC.

This chain uses TRBV6-5 with TRBJ2-2, with D tentatively TRBD1 (6 bases). CDR3 length: 15 residues. V gave up 1 base and J gave up 5 bases, with 11 bases separating them. From germline, CDR1 is MNHEY and CDR2 SVGAGI. The CDR3 region is CASSYLPGATGELFF. In nucleotides, the CDR3 is TGTGCCAGCAGTTACTTACCAGGGGCGACCGGGGAGCTGTTTTTT.